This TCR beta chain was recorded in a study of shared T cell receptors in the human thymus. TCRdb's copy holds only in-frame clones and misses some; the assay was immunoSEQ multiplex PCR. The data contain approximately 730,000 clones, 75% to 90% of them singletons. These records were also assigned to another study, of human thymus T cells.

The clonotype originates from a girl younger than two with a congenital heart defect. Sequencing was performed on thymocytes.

CDR3 protein: CASSKVWVGRDGYGYTF. CDR3 coding DNA: TGTGCCAGCAGCAAAGTATGGGTGGGCAGGGATGGCTATGGCTACACCTTC. This chain joins TRBV21-1 and TRBJ1-2; the D call of TRBD1 is as the table states it, not checked on the DNA. TRBV21-1 counts as a pseudogene. The CDR3 extends over 17 amino acids.